The 3 T cell receptor beta chains given below trace back to one sample, sequenced in a study of cytomegalovirus exposure and HLA in healthy donors. PCR employed 60 Vbeta and 13 Jbeta primers. Profiling relied on immunoSEQ multiplex PCR, and the TCRdb table lists in-frame clones only, not all of them. This sample has some 160,000 clones, with around 75% found just once. The sequenced sample was PBMCs. The receptors were gathered from a woman between 40 and 50 years old in good health and CMV-seronegative.

The V and J genes are TRBV18 and TRBJ2-1, with TRBD2 as a possible D gene (6 bases). From germline, CDR1 is KGHSH and CDR2 LQKENI. This CDR3 has 14 residues. V gave up 10 bases and J gave up 7 bases, with 20 bases separating them. The chain's CDR3 is CATLSAGRANEQFF. CDR3 coding DNA: TGTGCCACCCTCTCGGCGGGGAGAGCTAATGAGCAGTTCTTC.

Here the CDR3 reads CAWSVGGGLTDTQYF. In DNA, the CDR3 is TGTGCCTGGAGTGTAGGAGGGGGCTTGACCGATACGCAGTATTTT. The chain uses TRBV30 and TRBJ2-3, with a possible D match to TRBD1 (7 bases). CDR1 and CDR2 from the germline V gene are GTSNPN and SVGIG (reference sequence). The germline V and J ends were trimmed by 0 bases and 6 bases, with 16 bases remaining between them. This CDR3 is built from 15 residues.

The rearrangement joins TRBV5-1 to TRBJ1-3, with 8 bases lining up with TRBD1. The CDR3 consists of 15 residues. CDR1 SGHRS and CDR2 YFSETQ come from the germline V gene. V lost 4 bases and J lost 3; bases outside the gene matches: 6. The CDR3 region is CASSPGQGGGNTIYF. The CDR3 DNA is TGCGCCAGCAGCCCCGGACAGGGAGGTGGAAACACCATATATTTT.